The T cell receptor beta chain described here comes from a study of blood T cell repertoires in COVID-19. Across the study: The study drew acute and convalescent COVID-19 samples from the United States, Italy and Spain. The cDNA or gDNA used as material had been derived from T cells, B-cell-depleted T cells, or PBMCs.

The J segment lost 6 bases and the V segment lost 2 bases, leaving 10 bases of the junction unmatched. The germline V gene has CDR1 SGHVS and CDR2 FNYEAQ. This CDR3 contains 16 residues. Per the study methods: Cell counts per sample came from amplifying reference gene primers. The protocol was immunoSEQ multiplex PCR, while the TCRdb copy is restricted to in-frame clones and leaves out a portion. D and trimming come from the DNA, and the V and J calls and clone size come from that table. The sample holds some 230,000 clones, approximately 80% seen once. Sequenced: peripheral blood. V and J are TRBV7-6 and TRBJ2-7; 10 bases are a match to TRBD2. This sequence was found in an older woman who had recovered from COVID-19. The CDR3 region is CASSLSQAGGLGEQYF. CDR3 sequence (DNA): TGTGCCAGCAGCTTAAGCCAAGCGGGGGGGCTCGGCGAGCAGTACTTC.